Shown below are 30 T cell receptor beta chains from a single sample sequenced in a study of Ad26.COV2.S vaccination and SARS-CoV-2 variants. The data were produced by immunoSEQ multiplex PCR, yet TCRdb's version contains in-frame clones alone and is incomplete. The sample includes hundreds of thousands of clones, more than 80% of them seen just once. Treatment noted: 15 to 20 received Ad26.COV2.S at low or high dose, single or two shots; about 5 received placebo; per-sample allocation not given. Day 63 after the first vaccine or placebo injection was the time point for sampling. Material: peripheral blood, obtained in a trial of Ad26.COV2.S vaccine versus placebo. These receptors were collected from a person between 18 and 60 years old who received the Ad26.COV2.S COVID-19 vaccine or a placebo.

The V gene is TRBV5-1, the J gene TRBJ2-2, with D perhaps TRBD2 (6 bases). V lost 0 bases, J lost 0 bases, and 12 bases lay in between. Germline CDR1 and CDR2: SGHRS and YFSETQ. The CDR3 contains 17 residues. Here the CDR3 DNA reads TGCGCCAGCAGCTTGGGAGGGACTCACGCGAACACCGGGGAGCTGTTTTTT. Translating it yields CASSLGGTHANTGELFF.

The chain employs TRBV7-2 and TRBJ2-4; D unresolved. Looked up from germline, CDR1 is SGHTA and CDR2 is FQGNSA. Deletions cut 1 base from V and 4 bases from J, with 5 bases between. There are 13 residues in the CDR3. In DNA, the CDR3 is TGTGCCAGCAGCTTAGTCCAGAAAAACATTCAGTACTTC. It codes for CASSLVQKNIQYF.

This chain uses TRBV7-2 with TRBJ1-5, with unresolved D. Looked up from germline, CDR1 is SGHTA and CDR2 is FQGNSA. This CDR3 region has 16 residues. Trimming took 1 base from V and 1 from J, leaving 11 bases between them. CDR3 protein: CASSLGWTGSNQPQHF. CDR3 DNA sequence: TGTGCCAGCAGCTTAGGGTGGACTGGAAGCAATCAGCCCCAGCATTTT.

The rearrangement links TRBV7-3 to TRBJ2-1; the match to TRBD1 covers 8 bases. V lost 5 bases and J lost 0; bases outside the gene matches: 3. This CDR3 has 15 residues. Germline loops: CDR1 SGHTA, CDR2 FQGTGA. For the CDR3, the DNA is TGTGCCAGCAGCCGGGGACAGGTCTCCTACAATGAGCAGTTCTTC. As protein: CASSRGQVSYNEQFF.

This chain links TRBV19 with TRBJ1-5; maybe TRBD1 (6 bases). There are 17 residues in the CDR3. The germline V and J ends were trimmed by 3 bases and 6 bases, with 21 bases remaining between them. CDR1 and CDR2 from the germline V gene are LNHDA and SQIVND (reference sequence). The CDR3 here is CASSILTGPGVGQPQHF. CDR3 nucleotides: TGTGCCAGTAGTATTCTAACAGGCCCAGGGGTGGGTCAGCCCCAGCATTTT.

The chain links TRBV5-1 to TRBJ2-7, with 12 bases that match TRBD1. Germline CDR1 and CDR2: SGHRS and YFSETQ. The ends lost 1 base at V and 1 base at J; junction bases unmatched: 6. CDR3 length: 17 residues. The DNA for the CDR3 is TGCGCCAGCAGCTTGCAACCGGGACAGGGGGCTTCCTACGAGCAGTACTTC. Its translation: CASSLQPGQGASYEQYF.

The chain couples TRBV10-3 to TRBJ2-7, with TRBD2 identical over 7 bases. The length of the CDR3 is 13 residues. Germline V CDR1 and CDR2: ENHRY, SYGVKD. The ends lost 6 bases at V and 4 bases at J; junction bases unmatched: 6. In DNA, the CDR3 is TGTGCCATCAGGCGGGGGTATGGGTACGAGCAGTACTTC. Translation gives CAIRRGYGYEQYF.

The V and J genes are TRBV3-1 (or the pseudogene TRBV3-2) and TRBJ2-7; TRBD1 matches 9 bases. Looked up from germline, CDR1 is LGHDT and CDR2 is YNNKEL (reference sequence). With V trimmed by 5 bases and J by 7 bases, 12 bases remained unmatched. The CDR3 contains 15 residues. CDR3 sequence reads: CASSFPGQGRREQYF. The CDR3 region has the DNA TGTGCCAGCAGCTTTCCGGGACAGGGTAGGAGGGAGCAGTACTTC.

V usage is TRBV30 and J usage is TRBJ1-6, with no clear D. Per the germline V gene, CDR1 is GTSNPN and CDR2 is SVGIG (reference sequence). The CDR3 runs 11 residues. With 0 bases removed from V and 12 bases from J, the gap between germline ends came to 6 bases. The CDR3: CAWSVRGPLHF. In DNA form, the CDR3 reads TGTGCCTGGAGTGTCCGGGGACCCCTCCACTTT.

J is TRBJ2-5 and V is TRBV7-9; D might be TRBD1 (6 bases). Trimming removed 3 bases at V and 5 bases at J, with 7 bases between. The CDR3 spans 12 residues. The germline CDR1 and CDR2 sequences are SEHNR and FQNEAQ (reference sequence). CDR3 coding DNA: TGTGCCAGCAGCTTCCAGGGGGAGACCCAGTACTTC. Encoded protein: CASSFQGETQYF. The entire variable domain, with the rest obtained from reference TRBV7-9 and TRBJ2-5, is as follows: DTGVSQNPRHKITKRGQNVTFRCDPISEHNRLYWYRQTLGQGPEFLTYFQNEAQLEKSRLLSDRFSAERPKGSFSTLEIQRTEQGDSAMYLCASSFQGETQYFGPGTRLLVL.

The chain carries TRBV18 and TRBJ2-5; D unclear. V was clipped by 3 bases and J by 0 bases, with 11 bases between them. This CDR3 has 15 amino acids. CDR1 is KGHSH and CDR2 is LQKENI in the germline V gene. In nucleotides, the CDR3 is TGTGCCAGCTCACCCCAGAATTCGTACCAAGAGACCCAGTACTTC. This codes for CASSPQNSYQETQYF. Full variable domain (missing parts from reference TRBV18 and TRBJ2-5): NAGVMQNPRHLVRRRGQEARLRCSPMKGHSHVYWYRQLPEEGLKFMVYLQKENIIDESGMPKERFSAEFPKEGPSILRIQQVVRGDSAAYFCASSPQNSYQETQYFGPGTRLLVL.

The CDR3 loop is CASSPTARGAFF. In DNA form, the CDR3 reads TGTGCCAGTTCTCCCACGGCGCGGGGGGCTTTCTTT. The rearrangement uses TRBV19 and TRBJ1-1, with D tentatively TRBD1 (5 bases). Trimming took off 8 bases at V and 11 bases at J, with 18 bases between the two ends. The CDR3 has 12 residues. Germline V gene data show CDR1 as LNHDA and CDR2 as SQIVND (reference sequence). The full variable domain, rest sourced from reference TRBV19 and TRBJ1-1, is DGGITQSPKYLFRKEGQNVTLSCEQNLNHDAMYWYRQDPGQGLRLIYYSQIVNDFQKGDIAEGYSVSREKKESFPLTVTSAQKNPTAFYLCASSPTARGAFFGQGTRLTVV.

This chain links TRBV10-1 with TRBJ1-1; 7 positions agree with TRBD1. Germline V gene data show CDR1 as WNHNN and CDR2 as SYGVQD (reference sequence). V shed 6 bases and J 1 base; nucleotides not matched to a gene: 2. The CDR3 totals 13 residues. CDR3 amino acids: CASRTGTNTEAFF. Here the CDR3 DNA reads TGCGCCAGCAGGACAGGGACGAACACTGAAGCTTTCTTT.

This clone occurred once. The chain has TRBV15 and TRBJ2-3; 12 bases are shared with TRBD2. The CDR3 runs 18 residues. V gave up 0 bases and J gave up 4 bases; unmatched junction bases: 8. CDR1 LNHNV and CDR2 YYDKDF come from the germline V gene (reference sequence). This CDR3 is CATSRDTGLAGRADTQYF. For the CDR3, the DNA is TGTGCCACCAGCAGAGATACAGGACTAGCGGGAAGGGCAGATACGCAGTATTTT.

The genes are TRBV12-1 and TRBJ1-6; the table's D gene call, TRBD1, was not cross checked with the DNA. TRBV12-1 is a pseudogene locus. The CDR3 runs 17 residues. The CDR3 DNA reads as TGTGCCAGCAGCTTTGGGACAGTCAAAACGAGGAATTCACCCCTCCACTTT. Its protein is CASSFGTVKTRNSPLHF.

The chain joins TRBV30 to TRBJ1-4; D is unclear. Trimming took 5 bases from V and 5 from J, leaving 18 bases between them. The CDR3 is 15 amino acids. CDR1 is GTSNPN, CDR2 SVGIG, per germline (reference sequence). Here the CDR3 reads CAWVPPRSPNEKLFF. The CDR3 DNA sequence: TGTGCCTGGGTCCCCCCCCGGAGTCCCAATGAAAAACTGTTTTTT.

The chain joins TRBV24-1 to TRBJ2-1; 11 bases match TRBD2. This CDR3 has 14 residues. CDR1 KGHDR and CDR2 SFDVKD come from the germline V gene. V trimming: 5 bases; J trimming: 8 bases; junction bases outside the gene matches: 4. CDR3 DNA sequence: TGTGCCACCAGTGGCCCGACTAGCGGGGATGAGCAGTTCTTC. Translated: CATSGPTSGDEQFF.

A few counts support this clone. The CDR3 protein is CASSIAGGSEQFF. CDR3 nucleotides: TGCGCCAGCAGCATAGCGGGAGGATCTGAGCAGTTCTTC. The chain links TRBV5-1 to TRBJ2-1, with 10 bases aligning to TRBD2. This CDR3 spans 13 amino acids. Germline values: CDR1 SGHRS, CDR2 YFSETQ. V trimming: 4 bases; J trimming: 9 bases; junction bases outside the gene matches: 4. Looking up the rest from reference TRBV5-1 and TRBJ2-1 gives the full variable domain: KAGVTQTPRYLIKTRGQQVTLSCSPISGHRSVSWYQQTPGQGLQFLFEYFSETQRNKGNFPGRFSGRQFSNSRSEMNVSTLELGDSALYLCASSIAGGSEQFFGPGTRLTVL.

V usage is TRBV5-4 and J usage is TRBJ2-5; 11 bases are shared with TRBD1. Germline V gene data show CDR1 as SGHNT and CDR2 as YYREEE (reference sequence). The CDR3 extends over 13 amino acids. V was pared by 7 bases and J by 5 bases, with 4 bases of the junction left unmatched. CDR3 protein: CASRWDRGETQYF. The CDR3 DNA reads TGTGCCAGCCGTTGGGACAGGGGGGAGACCCAGTACTTC.

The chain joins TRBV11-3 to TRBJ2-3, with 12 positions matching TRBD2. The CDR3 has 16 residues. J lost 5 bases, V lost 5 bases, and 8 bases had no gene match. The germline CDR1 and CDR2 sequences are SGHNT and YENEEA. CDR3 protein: CASSLRLAGAEDTQYF. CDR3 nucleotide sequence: TGTGCCAGCAGCCTCCGACTAGCGGGGGCTGAAGATACGCAGTATTTT.

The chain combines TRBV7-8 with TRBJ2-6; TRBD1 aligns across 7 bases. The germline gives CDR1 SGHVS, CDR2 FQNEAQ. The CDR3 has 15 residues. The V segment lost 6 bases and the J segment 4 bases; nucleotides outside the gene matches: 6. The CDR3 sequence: CASSHTGVGANVLTF. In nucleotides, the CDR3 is TGTGCCAGCAGTCATACAGGGGTAGGGGCCAACGTCCTGACTTTC.

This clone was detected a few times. CDR3: CASSVAIGGANVLTF. DNA of the CDR3: TGTGCCAGCAGCGTAGCTATCGGTGGGGCCAACGTCCTGACTTTC. The chain links TRBV9 to TRBJ2-6, with D unclear. Germline assignment: CDR1 SGDLS and CDR2 YYNGEE. The CDR3 is made up of 15 amino acids. Trimming removed 0 bases from V and 3 bases from J, with 7 bases in between. The full variable domain, in which reference TRBV9 and TRBJ2-6 provide the parts outside the CDR3, is DSGVTQTPKHLITATGQRVTLRCSPRSGDLSVYWYQQSLDQGLQFLIQYYNGEERAKGNILERFSAQQFPDLHSELNLSSLELGDSALYFCASSVAIGGANVLTFGAGSRLTVL.

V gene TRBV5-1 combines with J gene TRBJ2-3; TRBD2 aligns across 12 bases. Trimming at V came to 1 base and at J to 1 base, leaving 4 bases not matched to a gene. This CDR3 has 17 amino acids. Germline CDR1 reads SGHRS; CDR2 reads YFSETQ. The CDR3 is CASSLPASGRGTDTQYF. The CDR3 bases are TGCGCCAGCAGCTTGCCGGCTAGCGGGAGGGGCACAGATACGCAGTATTTT.

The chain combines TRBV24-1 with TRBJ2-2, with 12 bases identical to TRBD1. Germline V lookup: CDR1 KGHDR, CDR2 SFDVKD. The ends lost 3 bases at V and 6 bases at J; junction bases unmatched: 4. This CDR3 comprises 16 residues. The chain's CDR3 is CATSDPGQGASGELFF. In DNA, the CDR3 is TGTGCCACCAGTGATCCGGGACAGGGGGCCTCCGGGGAGCTGTTTTTT.

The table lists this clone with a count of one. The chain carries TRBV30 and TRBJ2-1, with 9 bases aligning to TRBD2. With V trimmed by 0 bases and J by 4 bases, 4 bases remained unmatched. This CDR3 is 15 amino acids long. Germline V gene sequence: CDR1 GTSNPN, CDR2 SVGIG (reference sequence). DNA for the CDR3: TGTGCCTGGAGTGTACAAGCGGGGGGATACAATGAGCAGTTCTTC. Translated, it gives CAWSVQAGGYNEQFF.

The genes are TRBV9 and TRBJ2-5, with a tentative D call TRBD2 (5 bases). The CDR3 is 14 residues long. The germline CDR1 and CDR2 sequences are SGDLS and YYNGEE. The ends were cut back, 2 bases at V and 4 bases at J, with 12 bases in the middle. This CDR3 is CASSVDLGRETQYF. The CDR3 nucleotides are TGTGCCAGCAGCGTGGACCTTGGGAGAGAGACCCAGTACTTC. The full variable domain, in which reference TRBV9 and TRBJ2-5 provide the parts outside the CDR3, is DSGVTQTPKHLITATGQRVTLRCSPRSGDLSVYWYQQSLDQGLQFLIQYYNGEERAKGNILERFSAQQFPDLHSELNLSSLELGDSALYFCASSVDLGRETQYFGPGTRLLVL.

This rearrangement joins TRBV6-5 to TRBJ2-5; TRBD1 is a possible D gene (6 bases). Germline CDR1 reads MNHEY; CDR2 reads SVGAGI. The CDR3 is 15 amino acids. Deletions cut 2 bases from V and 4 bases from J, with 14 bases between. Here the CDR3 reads CASSYLEGERETQYF. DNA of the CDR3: TGTGCCAGCAGTTACCTAGAGGGGGAGAGAGAGACCCAGTACTTC.

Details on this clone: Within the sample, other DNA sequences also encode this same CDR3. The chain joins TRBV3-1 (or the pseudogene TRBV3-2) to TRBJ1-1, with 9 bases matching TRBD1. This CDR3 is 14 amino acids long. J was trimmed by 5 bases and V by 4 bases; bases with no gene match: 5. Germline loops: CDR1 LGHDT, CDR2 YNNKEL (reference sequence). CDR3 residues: CASSPQGAGTEAFF. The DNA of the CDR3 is TGTGCCAGCAGCCCACAGGGGGCTGGAACTGAAGCTTTCTTT.

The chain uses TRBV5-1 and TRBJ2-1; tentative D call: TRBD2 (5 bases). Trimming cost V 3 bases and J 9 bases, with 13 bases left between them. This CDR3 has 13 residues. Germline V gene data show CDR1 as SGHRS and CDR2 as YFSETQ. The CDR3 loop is CASSWGTGGEQFF. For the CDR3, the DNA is TGCGCCAGCAGCTGGGGAACCGGAGGTGAGCAGTTCTTC.

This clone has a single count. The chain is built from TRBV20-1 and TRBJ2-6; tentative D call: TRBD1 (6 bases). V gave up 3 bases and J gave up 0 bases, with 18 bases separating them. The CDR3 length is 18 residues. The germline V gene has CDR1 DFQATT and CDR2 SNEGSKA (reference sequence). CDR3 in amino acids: CSASSRTGMSSGANVLTF. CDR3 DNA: TGCAGTGCTAGTTCGAGAACAGGGATGAGCTCTGGGGCCAACGTCCTGACTTTC.